This entry concerns a single TCR beta chain. Its specific antigen is unknown. The sample holds no much larger clone one base away, and base qualities are not on file. In the prospective study, participants were roughly 18 to 95 years old, resided in fewer than 25 geographic areas of the United States, and were enrolled through a virtual design. To assign participants to cohorts, the prospective study relied on clinical history that participants themselves reported in a screening survey and a study questionnaire. In the prospective study, whole blood, serum and a nasopharyngeal or oropharyngeal swab were collected from each participant by mobile phlebotomists. Participants in the prospective study had the option to provide additional blood draws and questionnaires over a 2-month period. Blood samples from the prospective study were shipped frozen or at room temperature prior to DNA extraction. This record comes from a study of blood T cell repertoires in COVID-19 (dated by TCRdb to 2018 to 2020). Background on the whole study: Samples from collaborators originated in the United States, Italy and Spain and spanned both the acute and convalescent phases of COVID-19. The material from the prospective study consisted of cDNA or gDNA derived from T cells, B-cell-depleted T cells, or PBMCs. Deeply sampled blood TCRbeta repertoires from subjects exposed to, actively infected with, or recovered from COVID-19 were included in the dataset. A freely available public database, intended as a resource for researchers studying the immune response to SARS-CoV-2, is where the repertoires were released. Samples were obtained from the ongoing ImmuneRACE study (first 160 participants) and from over 1,000 subjects provided by 6 global collaborators. Sample metadata almost always included a de-identified subject ID, COVID-19 status, age in years and sex. Where HLA class I and class II types were available, the types were taken from metadata supplied by the sample provider, not from assay-based typing. The full study reports these points: How much clinical and demographic metadata was included differed by source and by participant, and the metadata was provided uncurated.

TCRbeta CDR3 regions were amplified from genomic DNA by means of the immunoSEQ Assay, a bias-controlled multiplex PCR. The published analysis was carried out like this. The number of nucleated cells in each sample was estimated from the amplification of reference gene primers within the assay. To quantify the absolute abundance of each unique TCRbeta CDR3 rearrangement, sequence reads were collapsed and filtered. For each sample, productive Simpson clonality was calculated as the square root of Simpson's diversity index over productive rearrangements. The table comes from immuneACCESS by way of TCRdb, which keeps in-frame sequences with V and J called. Part of the clones is missing from these tables; in studies checked, under half for an unresolved V gene and the rest for unknown reasons. The V and J calls and clone size come from that table; D and trimming were worked out from the DNA. For this sample the table gives 380,000 or so clones, of which 88% were detected only once. The ten largest account for approximately 2.1% of the sample.

The receptor's source is a woman between 35 and 50 years old with acute COVID-19. The specimen was PBMCs or T cells enriched from blood (not recorded which).

Here is the DNA: TGTGCCAGCAGCAACACAGGATTTTCTAATGAAAAACTGTTTTTT. It codes for CASSNTGFSNEKLFF. The chain links TRBV7-9 with TRBJ1-4; TRBD1 is perhaps the D gene, given 5 matching bases. V was cut back by 5 bases and J by 3 bases, leaving a gap of 13 bases between them. Looking up the germline V gene (reference sequence) yields CDR1 SEHNR and CDR2 FQNEAQ. The CDR3 holds 15 amino acids from the cysteine to the phenylalanine. Of the read, only the CDR3 DNA is kept; its 45 bases are in frame from base 1.